These 5 T cell receptor beta chains came from one sample sequenced in a study of cytomegalovirus exposure and HLA in healthy donors. A multiplex PCR was run with 60 Vbeta primers and 13 Jbeta primers. Produced via immunoSEQ multiplex PCR; TCRdb's table is partial and in-frame only. The data contain under 200,000 clones, 65% to 85% of them seen just once; the ten biggest clones take up approximately 3.1%. Sequencing input: PBMCs. These receptors originate from a woman aged 50 to 65 in good health and CMV-seropositive.

The V call is TRBV9, the J call TRBJ2-3; D gene uncertain. Trimming took 0 bases from V and 2 from J, leaving 13 bases between them. Germline values: CDR1 SGDLS, CDR2 YYNGEE. The CDR3 loop spans 16 amino acids. The CDR3 is CASSVGSDAFTDTQYF. The CDR3 DNA reads as TGTGCCAGCAGCGTAGGAAGCGACGCTTTCACAGATACGCAGTATTTT.

The chain links TRBV27 to TRBJ2-1; 10 nucleotides align to TRBD2. Unmatched junction bases numbered 3, after V lost 5 bases and J lost 2 bases. The germline CDR1 and CDR2 sequences are MNHEY and SMNVEV (reference sequence). This CDR3 spans 15 amino acids. The CDR3 loop is CASSQSGGAYNEQFF. The CDR3 DNA sequence: TGTGCCAGCAGTCAAAGCGGGGGGGCCTACAATGAGCAGTTCTTC.

This clone was detected a few times. The sample holds other DNA sequences that translate to the same CDR3. The chain carries TRBV2 and TRBJ2-1, with TRBD2 identical over 14 bases. With V trimmed by 7 bases and J by 9 bases, 8 bases remained unmatched. The CDR3 length is 15 residues. Germline V gene lookup returns CDR1 SNHLY and CDR2 FYNNEI. CDR3 sequence reads: CASNPGLAGGREQFF. DNA of the CDR3: TGTGCCAGCAACCCCGGACTAGCGGGGGGTCGTGAGCAGTTCTTC.

This sequence joins TRBV6-5 and TRBJ1-2; no firm D call. The CDR3 spans 14 residues. CDR1 and CDR2 from the germline V gene are MNHEY and SVGAGI. V gave up 5 bases and J gave up 2 bases, with 12 bases separating them. The CDR3 DNA sequence: TGTGCCAGCAGTGAAGGCTACAGCAACTATGGCTACACCTTC. It specifies CASSEGYSNYGYTF.

V and J are TRBV6-6 and TRBJ2-2; tentative D call: TRBD2 (6 bases). The V end lost 5 bases, the J end lost 2 bases, and 15 bases lay between the germline ends. Germline assignment: CDR1 MNHNY and CDR2 SVGAGI (reference sequence). This CDR3 comprises 16 residues. This CDR3 is CASSILAGKNTGELFF. CDR3 bases: TGTGCCAGCAGTATTCTCGCGGGGAAAAACACCGGGGAGCTGTTTTTT.